The following is a T cell receptor (beta chain) sequence with its context. Its antigen is still unknown. The sample comes from a study of cytomegalovirus exposure and HLA in healthy donors. The CDR3 consists of 14 residues. V was trimmed by 8 bases and J by 0 bases, leaving 12 bases between them. From germline, CDR1 is MNHEY and CDR2 SMNVEV (reference sequence). Study results and caveats: In vitro checks showed that a few CMV-associated chains really do target CMV antigens. In a later analysis, most CMV-associated TCR beta chains appeared HLA-restricted.

The PCR employed 60 Vbeta primers together with 13 Jbeta primers. The data were produced by immunoSEQ multiplex PCR, yet TCRdb's version contains in-frame clones alone and is incomplete. The sample includes around 180,000 clones, about four fifths of them seen just once. The sequenced material came from PBMCs. The chain joins TRBV27 to TRBJ2-3; possibly TRBD1 for D (5 bases). The TCR sequence derives from a boy younger than 18 in good health and CMV-seronegative. CDR3: CASGTGSSTDTQYF. CDR3 coding DNA: TGTGCCAGCGGTACAGGCTCTAGCACAGATACGCAGTATTTT.